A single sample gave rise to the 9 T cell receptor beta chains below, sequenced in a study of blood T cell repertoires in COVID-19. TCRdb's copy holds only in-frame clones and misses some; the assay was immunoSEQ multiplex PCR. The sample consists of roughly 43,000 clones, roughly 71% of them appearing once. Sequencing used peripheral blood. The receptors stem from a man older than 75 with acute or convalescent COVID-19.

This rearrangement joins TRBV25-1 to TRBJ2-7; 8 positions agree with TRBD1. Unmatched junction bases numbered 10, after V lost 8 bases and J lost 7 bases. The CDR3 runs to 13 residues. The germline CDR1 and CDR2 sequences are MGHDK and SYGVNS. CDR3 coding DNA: TGTGCCAGCGAACTACCCAACAGGGGGGAGCAGTACTTC. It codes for CASELPNRGEQYF.

CDR3 residues: CASSSQPGQGGAHTEAFF. CDR3 coding DNA: TGTGCCAGCAGCTCCCAACCGGGACAGGGAGGCGCGCACACTGAAGCTTTCTTT. The V call is TRBV9, the J call TRBJ1-1, with 9 positions matching TRBD1. Trimming cost V 4 bases and J 3 bases; bases outside gene matches: 16. The CDR3 runs 18 residues. In germline, CDR1 is SGDLS, CDR2 YYNGEE.

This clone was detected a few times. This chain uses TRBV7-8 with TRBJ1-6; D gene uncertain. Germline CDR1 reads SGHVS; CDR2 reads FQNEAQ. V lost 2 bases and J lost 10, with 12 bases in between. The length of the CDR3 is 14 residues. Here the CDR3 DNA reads TGTGCCAGCAGCTTATATGGCGGGGAATCACCCCTCCACTTT. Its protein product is CASSLYGGESPLHF.

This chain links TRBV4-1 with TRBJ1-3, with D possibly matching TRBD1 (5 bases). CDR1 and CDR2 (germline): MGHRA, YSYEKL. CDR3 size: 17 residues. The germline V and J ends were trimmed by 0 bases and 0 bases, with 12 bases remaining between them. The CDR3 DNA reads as TGCGCCAGCAGCCAAGAAGGGGCCTTATACTCTGGAAACACCATATATTTT. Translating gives CASSQEGALYSGNTIYF.

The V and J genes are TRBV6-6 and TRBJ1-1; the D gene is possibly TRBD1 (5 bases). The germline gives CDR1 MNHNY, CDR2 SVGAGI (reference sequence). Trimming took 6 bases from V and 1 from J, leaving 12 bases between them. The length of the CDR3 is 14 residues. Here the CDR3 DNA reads TGTGCCAGCAGGGGGGACTTTGGGAACACTGAAGCTTTCTTT. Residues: CASRGDFGNTEAFF.

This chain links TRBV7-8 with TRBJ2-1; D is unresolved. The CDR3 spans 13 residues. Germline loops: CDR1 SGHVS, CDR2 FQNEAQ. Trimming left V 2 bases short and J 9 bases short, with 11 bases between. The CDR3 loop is CASSLTIGAEQFF. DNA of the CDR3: TGTGCCAGCAGCTTAACTATCGGTGCTGAGCAGTTCTTC. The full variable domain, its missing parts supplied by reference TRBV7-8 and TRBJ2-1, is GAGVSQSPRYKVAKRGQDVALRCDPISGHVSLFWYQQALGQGPEFLTYFQNEAQLDKSGLPSDRFFAERPEGSVSTLKIQRTQQEDSAVYLCASSLTIGAEQFFGPGTRLTVL.

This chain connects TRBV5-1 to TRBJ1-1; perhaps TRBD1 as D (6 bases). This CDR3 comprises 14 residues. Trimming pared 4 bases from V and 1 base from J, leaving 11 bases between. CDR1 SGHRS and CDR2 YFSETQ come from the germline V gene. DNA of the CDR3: TGCGCCAGCAGCGCACAGGGCGCGAACACTGAAGCTTTCTTT. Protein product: CASSAQGANTEAFF.

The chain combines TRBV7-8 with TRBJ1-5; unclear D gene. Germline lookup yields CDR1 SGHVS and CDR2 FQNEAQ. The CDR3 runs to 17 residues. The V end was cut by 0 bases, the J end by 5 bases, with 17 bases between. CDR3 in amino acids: CASSLAEAGMGDQPQHF. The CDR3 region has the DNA TGTGCCAGCAGCTTAGCGGAGGCAGGCATGGGAGATCAGCCCCAGCATTTT.

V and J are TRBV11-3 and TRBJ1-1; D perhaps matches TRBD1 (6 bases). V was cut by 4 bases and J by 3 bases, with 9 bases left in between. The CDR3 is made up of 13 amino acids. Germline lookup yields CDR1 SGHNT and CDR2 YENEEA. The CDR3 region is CASSWRQDTEAFF. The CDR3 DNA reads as TGTGCCAGCAGCTGGCGACAGGACACTGAAGCTTTCTTT.